This T cell receptor (beta chain) was observed in a study of blood T cell repertoires in COVID-19. Study in general: PBMCs, B-cell-depleted T cells, or T cells were the source of the cDNA or gDNA that made up the material.

Clones were read by immunoSEQ multiplex PCR, and TCRdb kept only the in-frame ones, dropping some. The data hold about 320,000 clones, with 89% observed a single time. Cohort placement rested on clinical history that participants reported themselves. Recovered Cohort 3 donors showed two negative PCRs, clearance, or symptom resolution. Sequencing used PBMCs or T cells enriched from blood (not recorded which). The TCR sequence derives from a man aged 60 to 69 who had recovered from COVID-19.

The CDR3 DNA reads as TGTGCCACCAGTGATTCCCGGACAGGGGATGAAAAACTGTTTTTT. This codes for CATSDSRTGDEKLFF. This chain links TRBV24-1 with TRBJ1-4; 9 positions match TRBD1. Germline CDR1 reads KGHDR; CDR2 reads SFDVKD. V shed 2 bases, J shed 6 bases, and the junction held 3 bases outside the gene matches. The CDR3 runs to 15 residues.